These 10 T cell receptor beta chains were all obtained from the same sample, sequenced in a study of long-term antiretroviral therapy in people with HIV. At survey level, the immunoSEQ assay was run in its v3.0 version. Produced via immunoSEQ multiplex PCR; TCRdb's table is partial and in-frame only. This table holds 25,000 or so clones, 83% found once. Material: unsorted PBMCs, obtained 3 years after starting antiretroviral therapy. The receptor set was obtained from a man aged 18 to 35 with HIV.

The V and J genes are TRBV2 and TRBJ2-5, with 10 bases aligning to TRBD2. The V segment lost 2 bases and the J segment 2 bases; nucleotides outside the gene matches: 5. The CDR3 runs to 16 residues. The germline V gene encodes CDR1 SNHLY and CDR2 FYNNEI. CDR3 residues: CASSELAGATQETQYF. DNA of the CDR3: TGTGCCAGCAGTGAACTAGCGGGGGCCACACAAGAGACCCAGTACTTC.

In regard to this clone: An end of the junction differs from the germline gene, which may be a read error. The rearrangement uses TRBV7-7 and TRBJ2-2, with TRBD1 as a possible D gene (5 bases). This CDR3 has 18 amino acids. The germline gives CDR1 SSHAT, CDR2 FNYEAQ (reference sequence). The CDR3 sequence is CASSSLYEARENTGELFF. The CDR3 nucleotides are TGTGCTAGCAGCTCCCTATACGAGGCCAGGGAGAACACCGGGGAGCTGTTTTTT.

The chain links TRBV20-1 to TRBJ2-7; 9 nucleotides match TRBD2. Germline V gene lookup returns CDR1 DFQATT and CDR2 SNEGSKA (reference sequence). The CDR3 runs to 11 residues. The CDR3 here is CSALTAGAGGV. In DNA form, the CDR3 reads TGCAGTGCCCTCACGGCGGGAGCGGGAGGAGTC.

This chain links TRBV29-1 with TRBJ2-7; 12 nucleotides agree with TRBD1. CDR1 SQVTM and CDR2 ANQGSEA come from the germline V gene. The J segment lost 8 bases and the V segment lost 7 bases, leaving 6 bases of the junction unmatched. The CDR3 sequence is 12 residues long. The CDR3 sequence is CSAGDRGHQQYF. The CDR3 DNA is TGCAGCGCTGGGGACAGGGGGCATCAGCAGTACTTC.

CDR3 residues: CASSQEHPPDTQYF. DNA of the CDR3: TGCGCCAGCAGCCAAGAACACCCCCCAGATACGCAGTATTTT. V and J are TRBV4-1 and TRBJ2-3; D call uncertain. V lost 0 bases and J lost 4, with 8 bases in between. The CDR3 sequence is 14 residues long. The germline V gene has CDR1 MGHRA and CDR2 YSYEKL.

V usage is TRBV2 and J usage is TRBJ2-7; 10 bases are shared with TRBD2. The CDR3 loop spans 16 amino acids. Looked up from germline, CDR1 is SNHLY and CDR2 is FYNNEI. Trimming at V came to 2 bases and at J to 2 bases, leaving 6 bases not matched to a gene. In nucleotides, the CDR3 is TGTGCCAGCAGTGAATTTTCCAGCGGGGGGGCCTACGAGCAGTACTTC. It yields the protein CASSEFSSGGAYEQYF.

The J gene is TRBJ1-1, the V gene TRBV6-5, with TRBD1 identical over 8 bases. The CDR3 is 15 residues long. The V gene end was trimmed by 1 base and the J gene end by 4 bases; junction bases not matched to a gene: 5. The V gene's germline CDR1 is MNHEY and CDR2 SVGAGI. The CDR3 loop is CASSYLSGGATEAFF. The DNA of the CDR3 is TGTGCCAGCAGTTACTTATCAGGGGGCGCCACTGAAGCTTTCTTT.

The CDR3 loop is CASSFIGAYNEQFF. For the CDR3, the DNA is TGTGCCAGCAGCTTCATAGGAGCCTACAATGAGCAGTTCTTC. The genes are TRBV5-4 and TRBJ2-1; D unclear. V lost 2 bases to trimming and J lost 2 bases, with 8 bases between them. The CDR3 length is 14 residues. Germline-derived CDR1 and CDR2 are SGHNT and YYREEE (reference sequence).

The V gene is TRBV5-6, the J gene TRBJ1-1; perhaps TRBD1 as D (5 bases). Germline CDR1 and CDR2: SGHDT and YYEEEE. This CDR3 comprises 12 residues. V lost 4 bases and J 1 base, leaving 5 bases between the germline ends. The DNA of the CDR3 is TGTGCCAGCAGCGGGGGGAACACTGAAGCTTTCTTT. Amino acids: CASSGGNTEAFF.

This chain connects TRBV4-1 to TRBJ1-4; D remains ambiguous. Trimming stripped 3 bases from V and 0 bases from J, with 8 bases between. The germline V gene encodes CDR1 MGHRA and CDR2 YSYEKL. There are 15 residues in the CDR3. The CDR3 DNA is TGCGCCAGCAGCCAGAACAGTCCAACTAATGAAAAACTGTTTTTT. It is translated as CASSQNSPTNEKLFF.